A selection of T cell receptor beta chains follows, all from one sample in a study of blood T cells in healthy people across ages. TCRdb analysed the 5' RACE reads with MiXCR anew, one entry per CDR3 protein. The data contain about a million distinct CDR3 sequences, roughly two fifths of them seen just once; the ten biggest clones take up around 12%. The material sequenced was blood. The receptors shown here come from a man between 18 and 29 years old in good health. The CDR3 runs from the conserved cysteine through the conserved F or W. Each record gives: clone size, CDR3 length, J gene, D gene, V gene, CDR3 DNA, CDR3 protein. A D gene is named only where the DNA matches it firmly. Some rows mark clone size as missing; the rest say once, few, many or name a class of expanded clone.

abundance: -
len: 15
j_gene: TRBJ2-3
d_gene: TRBD1
v_gene: TRBV7-9
CDR3nt: TGTGCCAGCAGCTTACCGGACAGGGCCCGGGATACGCAGTATTTT
CDR3aa: CASSLPDRARDTQYF

abundance: -
len: 14
j_gene: TRBJ2-5
d_gene: -
v_gene: TRBV7-9
CDR3nt: TGTGCCAGCAGCTTAGCAGGGGTGGAGGAGACCCAGTACTTC
CDR3aa: CASSLAGVEETQYF

abundance: many
len: 15
j_gene: TRBJ1-4
d_gene: TRBD1
v_gene: TRBV9
CDR3nt: TGTGCCAGCAACTCCGCGGACAGGGCTAATGAAAAACTGTTTTTT
CDR3aa: CASNSADRANEKLFF

abundance: few
len: 13
j_gene: TRBJ1-4
d_gene: -
v_gene: TRBV7-2
CDR3nt: TGTGCCAGCAGCTTAGTTTGGGGCGAAAAACTGTTTTTT
CDR3aa: CASSLVWGEKLFF

abundance: -
len: 15
j_gene: TRBJ1-1
d_gene: -
v_gene: TRBV18
CDR3nt: TGTGCCAGCCCACCACCGAAGGCGATGAACACTGAAGCTTTCTTT
CDR3aa: CASPPPKAMNTEAFF

abundance: -
len: 16
j_gene: TRBJ1-1
d_gene: TRBD1
v_gene: TRBV6-5
CDR3nt: TGTGCCAGCAGCCCCTACCTGACAGGGGGGGCCACTGAAGCTTTCTTT
CDR3aa: CASSPYLTGGATEAFF

abundance: -
len: 15
j_gene: TRBJ1-1
d_gene: -
v_gene: TRBV20-1
CDR3nt: TGCAGTGCTCCAACCGACGGGGACCTGAACACTGAAGCTTTCTTT
CDR3aa: CSAPTDGDLNTEAFF

abundance: few
len: 14
j_gene: TRBJ2-7
d_gene: TRBD1
v_gene: TRBV4-3
CDR3nt: TGCGCCAGCAGCCATGACAGGGGTCCCTACGAGCAGTACTTC
CDR3aa: CASSHDRGPYEQYF

abundance: -
len: 15
j_gene: TRBJ2-5
d_gene: -
v_gene: TRBV12-5
CDR3nt: TGTGCTAGTGGTAACTTCGGGGCAGGGCGGAATGAGCAGTACTTC
CDR3aa: CASGNFGAGRNEQYF

abundance: -
len: 16
j_gene: TRBJ2-1
d_gene: TRBD1
v_gene: TRBV5-1
CDR3nt: TGCGCCAGCAGCTTGGCAACCTATAGAACAGGGGGTGAGCAGTTCTTC
CDR3aa: CASSLATYRTGGEQFF

abundance: -
len: 13
j_gene: TRBJ1-1
d_gene: -
v_gene: TRBV20-1
CDR3nt: TGCAGTGCTACGAGAAACAGGGTCACTGAAGCTTTCTTT
CDR3aa: CSATRNRVTEAFF

abundance: -
len: 13
j_gene: TRBJ2-3
d_gene: TRBD1
v_gene: TRBV29-1
CDR3nt: TGCAGCGTCACGGACAGGTTTTCAGATACGCAGTATTTT
CDR3aa: CSVTDRFSDTQYF

abundance: -
len: 15
j_gene: TRBJ2-1
d_gene: TRBD2
v_gene: TRBV18
CDR3nt: TGTGCCAGCTCAGACGGGACTAGCGGGCTAAATGAGCAGTTCTTC
CDR3aa: CASSDGTSGLNEQFF

abundance: few
len: 12
j_gene: TRBJ2-7
d_gene: -
v_gene: TRBV29-1
CDR3nt: TGCAGCGTTACCACAGGGAGCTACGAGCAGTACTTC
CDR3aa: CSVTTGSYEQYF

abundance: -
len: 16
j_gene: TRBJ1-6
d_gene: -
v_gene: TRBV3-1
CDR3nt: TGTGCCAGCAGCCAAGGAGCCGGGACGAGTTTTTCACCCCCCCACTTT
CDR3aa: CASSQGAGTSFSPPHF

abundance: -
len: 17
j_gene: TRBJ2-7
d_gene: -
v_gene: TRBV5-6
CDR3nt: TGTGCCAGCAGCTTGACTCAGAACGCCGTTTCCTACAATGAGCAGTACTTC
CDR3aa: CASSLTQNAVSYNEQYF

abundance: -
len: 15
j_gene: TRBJ1-2
d_gene: TRBD1
v_gene: TRBV27
CDR3nt: TGTGCCAGTACTATGACAGGGCCGGGGAGTTGGGGCTACACCTTC
CDR3aa: CASTMTGPGSWGYTF

abundance: -
len: 15
j_gene: TRBJ1-1
d_gene: TRBD1
v_gene: TRBV7-9
CDR3nt: TGTGCCAGCAGCTTAGGGATGGACAGGTACACTGAAGCTTTCTTT
CDR3aa: CASSLGMDRYTEAFF

abundance: -
len: 15
j_gene: TRBJ2-7
d_gene: -
v_gene: TRBV27
CDR3nt: TGTGCCAGCAGTTCAGAGGGGTTGAGCTACAATGAGCAGTACTTC
CDR3aa: CASSSEGLSYNEQYF

abundance: few
len: 14
j_gene: TRBJ2-2
d_gene: -
v_gene: TRBV10-3
CDR3nt: TGTGCCATCAGTGATTGGGGTTACACCGGGGAGCTGTTTTTT
CDR3aa: CAISDWGYTGELFF

abundance: -
len: 14
j_gene: TRBJ1-1
d_gene: TRBD1
v_gene: TRBV18
CDR3nt: TGTGCCAGCTCGCCGCCGACAGGGGACACTGAAGCTTTCTTT
CDR3aa: CASSPPTGDTEAFF

abundance: once
len: 15
j_gene: TRBJ2-3
d_gene: TRBD2
v_gene: TRBV2
CDR3nt: TGTGCCAGCAGAACGACTAGCGGGGGGACAGATACGCAGTATTTT
CDR3aa: CASRTTSGGTDTQYF

abundance: few
len: 18
j_gene: TRBJ2-5
d_gene: TRBD2
v_gene: TRBV5-1
CDR3nt: TGCGCCAGCAGCTCGGACGGACTAGCGGGGGGGGGACAAGAGACCCAGTACTTC
CDR3aa: CASSSDGLAGGGQETQYF

abundance: -
len: 12
j_gene: TRBJ2-7
d_gene: TRBD2
v_gene: TRBV20-1
CDR3nt: TGCAGTGCCCTCGGGGGGGGCGACGAGCAGTACTTC
CDR3aa: CSALGGGDEQYF

abundance: few
len: 14
j_gene: TRBJ1-2
d_gene: -
v_gene: TRBV12-3/TRBV12-4
CDR3nt: TGTGCCAGCAGCAAGAGCGAGAGGGCAGGGGGCTACACCTTC
CDR3aa: CASSKSERAGGYTF

abundance: many
len: 14
j_gene: TRBJ2-3
d_gene: -
v_gene: TRBV29-1
CDR3nt: TGCAGCGTCCGTGACTACTCCGGCACAGATACGCAGTATTTT
CDR3aa: CSVRDYSGTDTQYF

abundance: -
len: 16
j_gene: TRBJ2-4
d_gene: -
v_gene: TRBV4-2
CDR3nt: TGTGCCAGCAGCCAAGAGGGGGGAGAAGCCAAAAACATTCAGTACTTC
CDR3aa: CASSQEGGEAKNIQYF

abundance: -
len: 14
j_gene: TRBJ1-1
d_gene: TRBD1
v_gene: TRBV5-1
CDR3nt: TGCGCCAGCAGCTTGACAGGGGAAAAAATGGAAGCTTTCTTT
CDR3aa: CASSLTGEKMEAFF

abundance: few
len: 13
j_gene: TRBJ2-1
d_gene: -
v_gene: TRBV7-9
CDR3nt: TGTGCCAGCAGCTTCGGGGCCGACAATGAGCAGTTCTTC
CDR3aa: CASSFGADNEQFF

abundance: -
len: 17
j_gene: TRBJ2-7
d_gene: -
v_gene: TRBV4-2
CDR3nt: TGTGCCAGCAGCCAGGAAGAGGGGCCTGCGTTTTCCTACGAGCAGTACTTC
CDR3aa: CASSQEEGPAFSYEQYF

abundance: -
len: 15
j_gene: TRBJ2-3
d_gene: -
v_gene: TRBV5-5
CDR3nt: TGTGCCAGCAGCTTGGCCGTGACAGCTAGAGATACGCAGTATTTT
CDR3aa: CASSLAVTARDTQYF

abundance: once
len: 17
j_gene: TRBJ2-6
d_gene: -
v_gene: TRBV6-2/TRBV6-3
CDR3nt: TGTGCCAGCTCACCTGACAGCCCGAGCTCTGGGGCCAACGTCCTGACTTTC
CDR3aa: CASSPDSPSSGANVLTF

abundance: many
len: 16
j_gene: TRBJ1-2
d_gene: -
v_gene: TRBV4-3
CDR3nt: TGCGCCAGCAGCCAAGATCTCGGAGGGGGTAACTATGGCTACACCTTC
CDR3aa: CASSQDLGGGNYGYTF

abundance: -
len: 15
j_gene: TRBJ2-7
d_gene: -
v_gene: TRBV13
CDR3nt: TGTGCCAGCAGCGACCGACGGGGATCTTCCTACGAGCAGTACTTC
CDR3aa: CASSDRRGSSYEQYF

abundance: -
len: 12
j_gene: TRBJ1-2
d_gene: TRBD1
v_gene: TRBV5-1
CDR3nt: TGCGCCGGCAGCTTGGATTCGACAGGGCGCACCTTC
CDR3aa: CAGSLDSTGRTF

abundance: -
len: 15
j_gene: TRBJ2-5
d_gene: -
v_gene: TRBV20-1
CDR3nt: TGCAGTGCTAGTACTGGGCTAGCTTACTACAATGAGCAGTACTTC
CDR3aa: CSASTGLAYYNEQYF

abundance: -
len: 14
j_gene: TRBJ1-6
d_gene: -
v_gene: TRBV28
CDR3nt: TGTGCCAGCAGTTTTAAGGGAGCAGATTCACCCCTCCACTTT
CDR3aa: CASSFKGADSPLHF

abundance: -
len: 13
j_gene: TRBJ1-1
d_gene: -
v_gene: TRBV20-1
CDR3nt: TGCAGTGCTAGAGATCACAGGAACACTGAAGCTTTCTTT
CDR3aa: CSARDHRNTEAFF

abundance: -
len: 16
j_gene: TRBJ1-2
d_gene: -
v_gene: TRBV4-2
CDR3nt: TGTGCCAGCAGCCAAGATGAGAACCGTCCCTACCATGGCTACACCTTC
CDR3aa: CASSQDENRPYHGYTF

abundance: few
len: 13
j_gene: TRBJ1-2
d_gene: -
v_gene: TRBV7-9
CDR3nt: TGTGCCAGCAGCGGAGGGGTCGGTGATGGCTACACCTTC
CDR3aa: CASSGGVGDGYTF

abundance: few
len: 15
j_gene: TRBJ2-3
d_gene: -
v_gene: TRBV20-1
CDR3nt: TGCAGTGCTCAGGATTATTCCCGGAGCACAGATACGCAGTATTTT
CDR3aa: CSAQDYSRSTDTQYF

abundance: -
len: 13
j_gene: TRBJ2-7
d_gene: -
v_gene: TRBV20-1
CDR3nt: TGCAGTGCGTCCGCACAGGGTCTGGCCGAGCAGTACTTC
CDR3aa: CSASAQGLAEQYF

abundance: -
len: 18
j_gene: TRBJ2-4
d_gene: -
v_gene: TRBV4-1
CDR3nt: TGCGCCAGCAGCCATCCCGCGGTGCAGGGAGGAGCCAAAAACATTCAGTACTTC
CDR3aa: CASSHPAVQGGAKNIQYF

abundance: -
len: 18
j_gene: TRBJ1-1
d_gene: TRBD1
v_gene: TRBV6-5
CDR3nt: TGTGCCAGCAGTTACTCCTGGATCCTGACAGGGGAATACACTGAAGCTTTCTTT
CDR3aa: CASSYSWILTGEYTEAFF

abundance: -
len: 13
j_gene: TRBJ1-4
d_gene: -
v_gene: TRBV7-3
CDR3nt: TGTGCCAGCAGCCCCCTCGGCTGGCGGAAACTGTTTTTT
CDR3aa: CASSPLGWRKLFF

abundance: many
len: 14
j_gene: TRBJ1-1
d_gene: -
v_gene: TRBV20-1
CDR3nt: TGCAGTGCGCGTATGGGGGGCAGCGGCACTGAAGCTTTCTTT
CDR3aa: CSARMGGSGTEAFF

abundance: once
len: 14
j_gene: TRBJ2-7
d_gene: -
v_gene: TRBV15
CDR3nt: TGTGCCACCAGCAGAGATCTGGGTTACCACGAGCAGTGCTTC
CDR3aa: CATSRDLGYHEQCF

abundance: -
len: 16
j_gene: TRBJ2-5
d_gene: TRBD2
v_gene: TRBV18
CDR3nt: TGTGCCAGCTCACCAGGCCATAGCGGGGCCTACAATAAGCAGTACTTC
CDR3aa: CASSPGHSGAYNKQYF

abundance: -
len: 16
j_gene: TRBJ1-3
d_gene: TRBD1
v_gene: TRBV4-1
CDR3nt: TGCGCCAGCAGCCACCCTGGACAGGGGTTCGGAAACACCATATATTTT
CDR3aa: CASSHPGQGFGNTIYF

abundance: -
len: 14
j_gene: TRBJ2-1
d_gene: TRBD1
v_gene: TRBV20-1
CDR3nt: TGCAGTGCTAGGGGGACAGGGTTTCAGGATGAGCAGTTCTTC
CDR3aa: CSARGTGFQDEQFF

abundance: few
len: 16
j_gene: TRBJ2-7
d_gene: -
v_gene: TRBV21-1
CDR3nt: TGTGCCAGCAGCAAAGTGGGGACAGATAGCTCCTACGAGCAGTACTTC
CDR3aa: CASSKVGTDSSYEQYF

abundance: -
len: 15
j_gene: TRBJ2-2
d_gene: -
v_gene: TRBV2
CDR3nt: TGTGCCAGCAGTGGACTACGTTCGAACACCGGGGAGCTGTTTTTT
CDR3aa: CASSGLRSNTGELFF

abundance: few
len: 14
j_gene: TRBJ2-5
d_gene: TRBD1
v_gene: TRBV29-1
CDR3nt: TGCAGCGTTGTCGGCAGGGGGTCTCAAGAGACCCAGTACTTC
CDR3aa: CSVVGRGSQETQYF